This T cell receptor beta chain originates from a study of control samples from healthy donors and cancer patients. V lost 0 bases and J 5 bases, leaving 14 bases between the germline ends. The CDR3 runs 15 residues. The V gene's germline CDR1 is SGHRS and CDR2 YFSETQ. Profiled with immunoSEQ multiplex PCR; TCRdb holds only in-frame clones, not every one. Among under 130,000 clones, approximately 90% were seen once, and the ten largest hold about a fifth. A single count supports this clone. The V and J genes are TRBV5-1 and TRBJ1-2; D remains unclear. The receptor's source is a man between 60 and 70 years old with lung cancer. The material sequenced was PBMCs. CDR3 coding DNA: TGCGCCAGCAGCTTGGGTCCGACAACTCAATATGGCTACACCTTC. This codes for CASSLGPTTQYGYTF.